Listed below are T cell receptor beta chains from one sample, sequenced in a study of graft-versus-host responses after intestinal transplantation. Clones were read by immunoSEQ multiplex PCR, and TCRdb kept only the in-frame ones, dropping some. The sample has about 35,000 clones; approximately 93% are singletons. These TCRs' antigens remain unknown. The input for sequencing was unstimulated CD8+ T cells sorted from spleen or lymph node cells, taken before transplant. These receptors were taken from a human donor who was the organ donor for an intestinal transplant. Each CDR3 is given with its conserved first and last residue. The D gene is left open where the match is weak.

D: TRBD2; V: TRBV4-1; J: TRBJ2-7; CDR3: CASSQDGGLAGYEQYF
D: .; V: TRBV27; J: TRBJ2-7; CDR3: CASRAGGGYEQYF
D: .; V: TRBV4-2; J: TRBJ2-5; CDR3: CASSHPQEQETQYF
D: TRBD2; V: TRBV7-3; J: TRBJ2-1; CDR3: CASSFTTGGYNEQFF
D: .; V: TRBV7-9; J: TRBJ2-7; CDR3: CASRVGGEQYF
D: .; V: TRBV6-5; J: TRBJ2-2; CDR3: CASSYSILVGELFF
D: .; V: TRBV4-3; J: TRBJ1-5; CDR3: CASSQDKGFGQPQHF
D: .; V: TRBV19; J: TRBJ2-7; CDR3: CASSIGRGRTHPYEQYF
D: .; V: TRBV7-9; J: TRBJ1-2; CDR3: CASSLQLNNGYTF
D: TRBD2; V: TRBV19; J: TRBJ2-7; CDR3: CASSIGGLTSVYEQYF
D: .; V: TRBV7-2; J: TRBJ2-1; CDR3: CASSWLVQQLYNEQFF
D: TRBD2; V: TRBV4-1; J: TRBJ2-3; CDR3: CASSQESPSGRTDTQYF
D: .; V: TRBV7-6; J: TRBJ1-2; CDR3: CASSSRQFYGYTF
D: .; V: TRBV6-1; J: TRBJ1-5; CDR3: CASSGRNWGRLNQPQHF
D: .; V: TRBV5-1; J: TRBJ2-7; CDR3: CASSSTPAGTYEQYF
D: .; V: TRBV4-2; J: TRBJ2-7; CDR3: CASSQDWRLRGRGVEQYF
D: TRBD2; V: TRBV4-3; J: TRBJ2-7; CDR3: CASSQGAGGPYEQYF
D: TRBD1; V: TRBV2; J: TRBJ2-3; CDR3: CATRGSGTDTQYF
D: TRBD1; V: TRBV5-1; J: TRBJ2-5; CDR3: CASSSDRLETQYF
D: TRBD1; V: TRBV4-1; J: TRBJ1-2; CDR3: CASSQAMTIRQGKLGVYGYTF
D: .; V: TRBV7-3; J: TRBJ2-2; CDR3: CASSPRGGQRTGELFF
D: .; V: TRBV10-2; J: TRBJ2-4; CDR3: CASVAGFQYF
D: TRBD2; V: TRBV6-5; J: TRBJ2-1; CDR3: CASSYGGGLPNEQFF
D: .; V: TRBV7-9; J: TRBJ1-1; CDR3: CASSLGANEAFF